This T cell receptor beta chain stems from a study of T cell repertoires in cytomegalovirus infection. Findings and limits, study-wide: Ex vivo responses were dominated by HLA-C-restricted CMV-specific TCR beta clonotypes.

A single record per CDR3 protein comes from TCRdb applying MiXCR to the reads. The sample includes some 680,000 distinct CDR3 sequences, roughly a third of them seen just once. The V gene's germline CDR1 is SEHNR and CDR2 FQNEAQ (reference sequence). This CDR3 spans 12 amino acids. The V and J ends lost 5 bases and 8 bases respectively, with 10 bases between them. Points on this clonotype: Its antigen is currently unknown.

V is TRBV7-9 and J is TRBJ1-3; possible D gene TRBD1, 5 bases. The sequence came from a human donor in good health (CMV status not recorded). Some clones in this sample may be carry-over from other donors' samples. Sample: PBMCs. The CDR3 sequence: CASSPDSYTIYF. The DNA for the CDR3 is TGTGCCAGCAGCCCTGACAGCTACACCATATATTTT.